This T cell receptor beta chain was retrieved from a study of T cell clonality in common variable immunodeficiency. Study-level results: Common variable immunodeficiency TCR beta sequences reportedly had fewer deletions and N-nucleotide insertions.

This clone was detected ten times or more. What it recognizes is unknown. Assay used: immunoSEQ multiplex PCR; TCRdb lists only in-frame clones, some missing. The sample holds tens of thousands of clones, and no clone turns up only once. The sample comprised peripheral blood mononuclear cells. The clonotype comes from a human donor with common variable immunodeficiency.

The DNA read from the CDR3 is TGTGCCACCAGCAGATGGCCCCCAAACAGGGGGCGAGACTATGGC. Translation: CATSRWPPNRGRDYG. Given in full, the CDR3 is CATSRWPPNRGRDYGYTF. The rearrangement uses TRBV15 and TRBJ1-2; TRBD1 aligns across 9 bases. The read ends 3 residues before the CDR3 terminus; that terminus is restored from the germline J gene. The trim removed 2 bases at V and 3 bases at J, leaving 13 bases unmatched. The CDR3 runs 18 residues. Germline CDR1 is LNHNV and CDR2 is YYDKDF (reference sequence). Based on the CDR3 plus reference TRBV15 and TRBJ1-2, the full variable domain is DAMVIQNPRYQVTQFGKPVTLSCSQTLNHNVMYWYQQKSSQAPKLLFHYYDKDFNNEADTPDNFQSRRPNTSFCFLDIRSPGLGDTAMYLCATSRWPPNRGRDYGYTFGSGTRLTVV.